This is a list of T cell receptor beta chains from one sample in a study of blood T cell repertoires in COVID-19. Some clones are missing from TCRdb's copy, which holds only in-frame ones; the method was immunoSEQ multiplex PCR. The data contain about 39,000 clones, about 82% of them singletons. What was sequenced was peripheral blood. The receptors stem from a man in his sixties in a cohort sampled during active COVID-19. Each CDR3 is given with its conserved first and last residue. The D gene is left open where the match is weak. Rows may omit the clone size; those that give it use once, few, many or a size class.

>NA|15|NA|TRBJ1-1|TRBV4-3
CASSQERRPGIEAFF
TGCGCCAGCAGCCAAGAACGACGGCCAGGCATTGAAGCTTTCTTT
>NA|13|NA|TRBJ1-4|TRBV28
CASRGAGNEKLFF
TGTGCCAGCCGGGGGGCAGGGAATGAAAAACTGTTTTTT
>NA|14|TRBD1|TRBJ2-1|TRBV4-1
CASSLQGAYNEQFF
TGCGCCAGCAGCCTCCAGGGGGCGTACAATGAGCAGTTCTTC
>NA|16|NA|TRBJ2-2|TRBV5-3
CARSLVAGKSSGELFF
TGTGCCAGAAGCTTGGTCGCGGGAAAGTCGTCCGGGGAGCTGTTTTTT
>few|13|NA|TRBJ1-4|TRBV30
CAWKRGFSEKLFF
TGTGCCTGGAAAAGGGGGTTTAGTGAAAAACTGTTTTTT
>NA|13|TRBD1|TRBJ2-2|TRBV29-1
CSSRDRDTGELFF
TGCAGCTCACGGGACAGGGACACCGGGGAGCTGTTTTTT
>NA|13|TRBD1|TRBJ1-2|TRBV7-9
CASSRQGAGGYTF
TGTGCCAGCAGCAGACAGGGGGCGGGAGGCTACACCTTC
>NA|15|NA|TRBJ2-5|TRBV2
CASSDADSLKETQYF
TGTGCCAGCAGTGACGCGGACAGCCTAAAAGAGACCCAGTACTTC
>NA|14|NA|TRBJ2-7|TRBV21-1
CASTLRGQGSEQYF
TGTGCCAGCACCTTAAGGGGACAGGGTAGCGAGCAGTACTTC
>NA|15|NA|TRBJ2-7|TRBV27
CASSLKQRASYEQYF
TGTGCCAGCAGTTTAAAGCAGCGGGCCTCCTACGAGCAGTACTTC
>once|14|NA|TRBJ1-5|TRBV9
CASSVSGSNQPQHF
TGTGCCAGCAGCGTCTCGGGGAGCAATCAGCCCCAGCATTTT
>NA|13|NA|TRBJ1-1|TRBV30
CAWSLQGFGEAFF
TGTGCCTGGAGTTTACAGGGTTTCGGTGAAGCTTTCTTT
>NA|14|NA|TRBJ2-1|TRBV20-1
CSASHDSGNNEQFF
TGCAGTGCTAGTCATGATAGCGGAAACAATGAGCAGTTCTTC
>NA|17|NA|TRBJ1-2|TRBV3-1/TRBV3-2
CASSQDLKGDRFYGYTF
TGTGCCAGCAGCCAAGATCTGAAGGGGGATCGATTCTATGGCTACACCTTC
>NA|14|NA|TRBJ2-3|TRBV10-1
CASSPDWNTDTQYF
TGCGCCAGCAGCCCTGACTGGAACACAGATACGCAGTATTTT
>NA|13|NA|TRBJ2-3|TRBV6-6
CASGGQQTDTQYF
TGTGCCAGTGGTGGACAGCAAACAGATACGCAGTATTTT
>NA|11|NA|TRBJ2-3|TRBV20-1
CSARIVDTQYF
TGCAGTGCTAGAATCGTAGATACGCAGTATTTT
>NA|15|NA|TRBJ2-2|TRBV5-1
CASSLVGARAGELFF
TGCGCCAGCAGCTTGGTGGGGGCTCGCGCCGGGGAGCTGTTTTTT
>NA|15|TRBD1|TRBJ1-2|TRBV7-6
CASSPGTANNYGYTF
TGTGCCAGCAGCCCGGGGACAGCAAATAACTATGGCTACACCTTC
>NA|15|TRBD1|TRBJ2-1|TRBV25-1
CASSAGTGSYNEQFF
TGTGCCAGCAGTGCCGGGACAGGGTCGTACAATGAGCAGTTCTTC
>NA|12|NA|TRBJ2-7|TRBV3-1/TRBV3-2
CASSQVENEQYF
TGTGCCAGCAGCCAGGTTGAGAACGAGCAGTACTTC
>NA|19|TRBD1|TRBJ1-5|TRBV3-1/TRBV3-2
CASSLFGTGWGYSNQPQHF
TGTGCCAGCAGCCTCTTCGGGACAGGGTGGGGGTATAGCAATCAGCCCCAGCATTTT
>NA|12|NA|TRBJ2-1|TRBV11-2
CASSLYPEGKFF
TGTGCCAGCAGCTTATATCCGGAGGGGAAGTTCTTC
>NA|17|TRBD2|TRBJ2-3|TRBV7-9
CASSLATGTSGTDTQYF
TGTGCCAGCAGCTTAGCCACCGGGACTAGCGGGACAGATACGCAGTATTTT
>NA|13|TRBD2|TRBJ2-7|TRBV14
CASSQGGEGEQYF
TGTGCCAGCAGCCAAGGAGGGGAGGGCGAGCAGTACTTC
>NA|16|TRBD2|TRBJ2-2|TRBV13
CASSITPSGSGGELFF
TGTGCCAGCAGCATCACCCCTAGCGGGAGTGGCGGGGAGCTGTTTTTT
>NA|14|TRBD1|TRBJ2-7|TRBV29-1
CSVGRDRGWYEQYF
TGCAGCGTCGGCCGGGACAGGGGGTGGTACGAGCAGTACTTC